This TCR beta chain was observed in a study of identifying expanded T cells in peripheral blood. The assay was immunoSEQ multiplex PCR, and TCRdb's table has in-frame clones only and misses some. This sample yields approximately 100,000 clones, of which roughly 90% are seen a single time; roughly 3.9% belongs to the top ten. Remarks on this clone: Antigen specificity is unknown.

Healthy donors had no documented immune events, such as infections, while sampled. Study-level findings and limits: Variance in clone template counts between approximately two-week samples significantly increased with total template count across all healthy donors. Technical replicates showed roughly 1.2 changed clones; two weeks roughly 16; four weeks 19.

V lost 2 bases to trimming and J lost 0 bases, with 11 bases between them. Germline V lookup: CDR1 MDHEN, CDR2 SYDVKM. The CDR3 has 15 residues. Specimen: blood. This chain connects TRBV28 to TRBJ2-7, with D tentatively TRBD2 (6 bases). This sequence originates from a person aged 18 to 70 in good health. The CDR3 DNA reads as TGTGCCAGCAGTTTACGGGGGAAGGGCTCCTACGAGCAGTACTTC. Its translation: CASSLRGKGSYEQYF.